This T cell receptor beta chain was profiled in a study of T-cell memory formation after mild COVID-19. This clonotype was recorded a few times. TCRdb recomputed calls from the 5' RACE reads with MiXCR, one row per CDR3 protein. The sample lists roughly 150,000 distinct CDR3 sequences; roughly 15% were seen once. The specimen sequenced was PBMCs or a T cell subset sorted from them (not recorded which). This sequence was found in an adult woman who had mild COVID-19 (a few samples of this study predate the infection). Cell type and time point are not known.

CDR3 in DNA: TGTGCCAGCAGCTTAGCTGAGGGGGCTTTCTCTGGCTACACCTTC. It codes for CASSLAEGAFSGYTF. The chain employs TRBV7-9 and TRBJ1-2; 7 nucleotides line up with TRBD1. In germline, CDR1 is SEHNR, CDR2 FQNEAQ (reference sequence). With 0 bases clipped from V and 7 bases from J, the junction kept 8 bases outside the gene matches. CDR3 length: 15 amino acids.